The following is a TCR beta chain sequence with its context. The data were obtained in a study of blood T cell repertoires in COVID-19. Across the study: There were acute and convalescent COVID-19 samples, and they came from the United States, Italy and Spain.

CDR3 length equals 11 residues. Trimming left V 6 bases short and J 3 bases short, with 5 bases between. CDR1 is MNHEY, CDR2 SVGAGI, per germline. Per the original methods: Estimation of nucleated cell counts was performed using reference gene primer amplification. Clones were sequenced by immunoSEQ multiplex PCR, and TCRdb holds only the in-frame ones, with some missing. The V and J calls and clone size come from that table; D and trimming were worked out from the DNA. The sample lists approximately 380,000 clones, roughly 91% occurring once. Before being deemed recovered, Cohort 3 donors had two negative PCRs, clearance, or symptom resolution.

Sequences were obtained from PBMCs or T cells enriched from blood (not recorded which). This clonotype was sampled from a woman between 18 and 30 years old who had recovered from COVID-19. This chain connects TRBV6-5 to TRBJ1-1; D gene unclear. CDR3 loop: CASRRDTEAFF. CDR3 DNA sequence: TGTGCCAGCAGGCGAGACACTGAAGCTTTCTTT.